Listed below are T cell receptor beta chains from one sample, sequenced in a study of regulatory T cells in long-lasting Graves disease. TCRdb passed the multiplex PCR reads through MiXCR, listing each CDR3 protein once. The sample has roughly 300,000 distinct CDR3 sequences; roughly 21% are singletons. The specimen was peripheral blood mononuclear cells (PBMCs), collected when the disease was refractory, from a patient treated with antithyroid drugs. These receptors all stem from a female donor with Graves disease. CDR3s include the opening cysteine and the closing phenylalanine or tryptophan. A D gene is named only where the DNA matches it firmly. Expanded clones are given a class, and other clones once, few, many or no size at all.

d_call,j_call,clone_size,v_call,cdr3_nt,cdr3_aa
TRBD1,TRBJ1-2,many,TRBV30,TGTGCCTGGAGCCTGGGACAGGGCGATGGCTACACCTTC,CAWSLGQGDGYTF
.,TRBJ1-5,many,TRBV28,TGTGCCAGCAGCGCACGAAGGGAAGGGCAGCCCCAGCATTTT,CASSARREGQPQHF
.,TRBJ2-2,.,TRBV6-2/TRBV6-3,TGTGCCAGCAGTTATCTATCGGGGGTAACCGGGGAGCTGTTTTTT,CASSYLSGVTGELFF
.,TRBJ1-6,many,TRBV5-1,TGCGCCAGCAGCTTGTTTCAGGGTTTGGATTCACCCCTCCACTTT,CASSLFQGLDSPLHF
.,TRBJ1-2,.,TRBV19,TGTGCCAGTAGTATAACGGGCTATGGCTACACCTTC,CASSITGYGYTF
TRBD2,TRBJ2-7,few,TRBV13,TGTGCCAGCAGCTTAGCCGGGACTAGGGCAGCTCGGGAGCAGTACTTC,CASSLAGTRAAREQYF
.,TRBJ1-1,many,TRBV10-3,TGTGCCATCAAGGGGGGTCAGGACACTGAAGCTTTCTTT,CAIKGGQDTEAFF
.,TRBJ1-5,few,TRBV5-1,TGCGCCAGCAGCATCGATGGCAATCAGCCCCAGCATTTT,CASSIDGNQPQHF
.,TRBJ2-1,.,TRBV5-1,TGCGCCAGCAGCTTGGGACTCCCCCCTTCCAATGAGCAGTTCTTC,CASSLGLPPSNEQFF
TRBD2,TRBJ2-7,many,TRBV19,TGTGCCAGTAGTGAAAGCGGGAACTACTACGAGCAGTACTTC,CASSESGNYYEQYF